This TCR beta chain was obtained from a study of blood T cell repertoires in COVID-19. Background on the study: Researchers got acute and convalescent COVID-19 samples from the United States, Italy and Spain. In each case, the material was cDNA or gDNA derived from T cells, B-cell-depleted T cells, or PBMCs.

The method was immunoSEQ multiplex PCR; TCRdb's version includes in-frame clones alone and lacks a portion of them. Of roughly 400,000 clones in the sample, about 88% were seen once. Participants' reported clinical history set cohort assignment. Someone with COVID-19 had been met by exposed participants within 2 weeks before study entry. This CDR3 region has 15 residues. V was trimmed by 7 bases and J by 0 bases, leaving 13 bases between them. Germline loops: CDR1 MDHEN, CDR2 SYDVKM. The sample consisted of PBMCs or T cells enriched from blood (not recorded which). The chain links TRBV28 to TRBJ1-3; D remains ambiguous. The receptor's source is a woman in her late teens or twenties who had been exposed to COVID-19. The CDR3 sequence is CASTLGGLSGNTIYF. For the CDR3, the DNA is TGTGCCAGCACCCTGGGTGGACTCTCTGGAAACACCATATATTTT.